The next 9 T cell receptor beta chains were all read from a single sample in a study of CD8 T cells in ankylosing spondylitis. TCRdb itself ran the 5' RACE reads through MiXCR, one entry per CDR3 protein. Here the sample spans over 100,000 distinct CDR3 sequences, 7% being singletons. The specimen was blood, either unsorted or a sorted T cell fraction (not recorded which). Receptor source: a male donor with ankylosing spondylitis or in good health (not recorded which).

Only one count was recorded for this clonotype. CDR3 loop: CASRTGIGDTEAFF. The CDR3 nucleotides read TGTGCCAGCAGAACAGGGATCGGGGACACTGAAGCTTTCTTT. The V and J genes are TRBV7-9 and TRBJ1-1; D might be TRBD1 (6 bases). V lost 6 bases and J 3 bases, leaving 14 bases between the germline ends. The germline V gene encodes CDR1 SEHNR and CDR2 FQNEAQ (reference sequence). The CDR3 runs 14 residues.

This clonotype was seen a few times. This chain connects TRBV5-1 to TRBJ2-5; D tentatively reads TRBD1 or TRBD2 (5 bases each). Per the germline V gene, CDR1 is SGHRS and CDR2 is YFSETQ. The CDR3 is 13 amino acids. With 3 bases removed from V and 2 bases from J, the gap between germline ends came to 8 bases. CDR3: CASSSRGQETQYF. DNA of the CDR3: TGCGCCAGCAGCTCGAGGGGACAAGAGACCCAGTACTTC.

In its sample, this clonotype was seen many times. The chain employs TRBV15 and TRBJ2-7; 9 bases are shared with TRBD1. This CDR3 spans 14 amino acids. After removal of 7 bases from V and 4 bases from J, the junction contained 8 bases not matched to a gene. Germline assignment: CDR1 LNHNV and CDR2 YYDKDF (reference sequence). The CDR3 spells CATTSGTGKYEQYF. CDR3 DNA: TGTGCCACCACCTCCGGGACAGGGAAATACGAGCAGTACTTC.

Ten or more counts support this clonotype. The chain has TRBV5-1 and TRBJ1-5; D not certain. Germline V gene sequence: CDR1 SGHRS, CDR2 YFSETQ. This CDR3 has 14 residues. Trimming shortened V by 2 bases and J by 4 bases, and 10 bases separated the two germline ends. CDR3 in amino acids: CASSFDGRNQPQHF. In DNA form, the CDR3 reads TGCGCCAGCAGCTTTGACGGGAGAAATCAGCCCCAGCATTTT.

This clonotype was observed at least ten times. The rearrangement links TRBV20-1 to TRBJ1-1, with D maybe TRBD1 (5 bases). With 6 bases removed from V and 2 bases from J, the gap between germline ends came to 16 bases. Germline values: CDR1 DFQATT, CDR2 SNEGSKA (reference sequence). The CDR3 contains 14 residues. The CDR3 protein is CSASSGQINTEAFF. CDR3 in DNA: TGCAGTGCGAGTTCAGGGCAGATCAACACTGAAGCTTTCTTT.

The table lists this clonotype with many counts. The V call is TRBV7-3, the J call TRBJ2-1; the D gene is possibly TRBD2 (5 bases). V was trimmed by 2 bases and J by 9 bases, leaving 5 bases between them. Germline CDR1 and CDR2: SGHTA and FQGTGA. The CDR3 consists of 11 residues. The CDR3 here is CASSLEGEQFF. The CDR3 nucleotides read TGTGCCAGCAGCTTAGAGGGTGAGCAGTTCTTC.

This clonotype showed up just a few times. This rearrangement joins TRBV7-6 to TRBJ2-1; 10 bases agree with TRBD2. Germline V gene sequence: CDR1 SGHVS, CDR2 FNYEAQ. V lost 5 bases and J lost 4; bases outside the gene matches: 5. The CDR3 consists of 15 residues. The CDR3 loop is CASSPRTSGYNEQFF. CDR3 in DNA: TGTGCCAGCAGCCCCCGGACTAGCGGTTACAATGAGCAGTTCTTC.

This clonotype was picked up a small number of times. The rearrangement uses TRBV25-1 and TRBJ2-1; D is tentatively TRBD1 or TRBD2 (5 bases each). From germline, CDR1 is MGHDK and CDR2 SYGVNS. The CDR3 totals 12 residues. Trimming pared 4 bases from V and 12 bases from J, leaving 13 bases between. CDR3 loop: CASSVGDVGQFF. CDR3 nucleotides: TGTGCCAGCAGTGTTGGGGACGTTGGGCAGTTCTTC.

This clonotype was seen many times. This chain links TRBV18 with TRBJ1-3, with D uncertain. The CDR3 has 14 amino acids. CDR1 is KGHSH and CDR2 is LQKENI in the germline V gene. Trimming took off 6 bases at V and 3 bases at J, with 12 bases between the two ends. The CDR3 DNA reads TGTGCCAGCTCCCAGGATATGGATGGAAACACCATATATTTT. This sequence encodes CASSQDMDGNTIYF.